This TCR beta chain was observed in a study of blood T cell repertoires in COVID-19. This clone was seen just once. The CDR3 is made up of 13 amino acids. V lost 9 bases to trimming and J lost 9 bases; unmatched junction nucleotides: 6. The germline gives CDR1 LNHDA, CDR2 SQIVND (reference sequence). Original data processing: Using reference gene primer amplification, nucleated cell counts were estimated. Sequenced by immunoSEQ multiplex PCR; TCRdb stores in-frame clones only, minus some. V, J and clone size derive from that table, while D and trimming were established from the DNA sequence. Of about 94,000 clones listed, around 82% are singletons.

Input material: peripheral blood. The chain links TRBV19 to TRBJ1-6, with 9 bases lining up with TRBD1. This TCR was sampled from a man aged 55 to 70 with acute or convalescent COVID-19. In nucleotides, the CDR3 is TGTGCCAGCCAAGACAGGGGGAGTTCACCCCTCCACTTT. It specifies CASQDRGSSPLHF.